This TCR beta chain emerged from a study of T-cell reconstitution after alpha-beta-depleted transplantation in children. Study-level points and caveats: By about two months after transplant, alpha-beta T cells reportedly arose from several hundred graft clones that had expanded. The origin of high day-60 TCRbeta diversity in some patients lay in surviving recipient T cells and thymic progenitors. T-cell counts and diversity were attributed mostly to newly produced T cells one year after transplant.

CDR3 size: 15 residues. J gave up 2 bases and V 8 bases, and 7 bases lay outside the gene matches. Germline CDR1 is MNHEY and CDR2 is SMNVEV (reference sequence). Comments on this clonotype: Antigen specificity is unknown.

Unique molecular identifiers were used in preparing the TCRbeta library. One entry per CDR3 protein, called by TCRdb with MiXCR from the PCR reads. The data hold approximately 500,000 distinct CDR3 sequences, with 10% observed a single time. The receptor comes from a child aged 2 to 15 with inherited bone marrow failure, due to receive a stem cell transplant. Specimen: PBMCs, collected before TCRalphabeta/CD19-depleted stem cell transplant. This chain uses TRBV27 with TRBJ2-3; TRBD2 agrees at 10 bases. The CDR3 is CASGKAGGITDTQYF. CDR3 DNA sequence: TGTGCCAGCGGAAAAGCGGGAGGGATCACAGATACGCAGTATTTT.